A selection of T cell receptor beta chains follows, all from one sample in a study of cytomegalovirus exposure and HLA in healthy donors. Sequencing was performed with immunoSEQ multiplex PCR; in TCRdb, only in-frame clones are kept and a portion is missing. The table has 150,000 to 200,000 clones, almost 85% seen once. The sequenced sample consisted of PBMCs. Receptors were obtained from a girl aged 5 to 17 in good health and CMV-seropositive. Both conserved end residues are part of each CDR3. A D gene is named only where the DNA matches it firmly. Only some rows state a clone size, as once, few, many or a class for expanded clones.

j_call clone_size v_call d_call cdr3_aa cdr3_nt
TRBJ2-2 - TRBV6-4 TRBD2 CASSPLFDGGADTGELFF TGTGCCAGCAGCCCCCTCTTCGACGGGGGGGCGGACACCGGGGAGCTGTTTTTT
TRBJ1-2 - TRBV5-1 - CASSLAGRSGYTF TGCGCCAGCAGCTTGGCGGGAAGAAGTGGCTACACCTTC
TRBJ1-1 - TRBV28 - CASSVAPGNTETFF -
TRBJ1-1 - TRBV6-6 - CAISENTEAFF TGTGCCATTTCAGAGAACACTGAAGCTTTCTTT
TRBJ2-5 - TRBV7-9 TRBD1 CASSAARDRRRETQYF TGTGCCAGCAGCGCCGCAAGGGACAGGAGACGGGAGACCCAGTACTTC
TRBJ1-5 - TRBV5-1 - CASSLEGAGNQPQHF TGCGCCAGCAGCTTGGAAGGGGCTGGCAATCAGCCCCAGCATTTT
TRBJ1-5 - TRBV19 - CASSDRPNQPQHF TGTGCCAGTTCCGACAGGCCAAATCAGCCCCAGCATTTT
TRBJ1-3 few TRBV6-5 - CASSTDCNSGNTIYF TGTGCCAGCAGTACGGACTGCAACTCTGGAAACACCATATATTTT
TRBJ1-1 - TRBV7-9 - CASSLGSMNTEAFF TGTGCCAGCAGCTTAGGGAGCATGAACACTGAAGCTTTCTTT
TRBJ2-3 - TRBV11-3 TRBD2 CASSLALAGSTDTQYF TGTGCCAGCAGCTTAGCACTAGCGGGGAGCACAGATACGCAGTATTTT
TRBJ2-2 - TRBV12-5 TRBD1 CASGLVLTGTSTGELFF TGTGCTAGTGGTTTGGTGCTGACAGGGACGAGCACCGGGGAGCTGTTTTTT
TRBJ2-7 - TRBV7-9 - CASSSYPGGPPNEQYF TGTGCCAGCAGCTCGTACCCGGGTGGCCCCCCTAACGAGCAGTACTTC
TRBJ2-6 - TRBV7-9 - CASSLGGTGANVLTF TGTGCCAGCAGCCTAGGAGGAACTGGGGCCAACGTCCTGACTTTC
TRBJ2-7 - TRBV18 TRBD1 CASSPATGGVYEQYF TGTGCCAGCTCACCCGCGACAGGGGGAGTCTACGAGCAGTACTTC
TRBJ1-1 - TRBV19 - CASSIAGKWDMNTEAFF TGTGCCAGTAGTATAGCAGGGAAATGGGATATGAACACTGAAGCTTTCTTT
TRBJ2-5 - TRBV6-5 - CASSYLDSKETQYF TGTGCCAGCAGTTACCTAGACAGTAAAGAGACCCAGTACTTC
TRBJ1-5 few TRBV6-6 - CASSVREGSNQPQHF TGTGCCAGCAGCGTCCGGGAGGGTAGCAATCAGCCCCAGCATTTT
TRBJ2-6 - TRBV9 - CASSVIPRGSGANVLTF TGTGCCAGCAGCGTCATACCAAGGGGCTCTGGGGCCAACGTCCTGACTTTC
TRBJ1-2 - TRBV13 TRBD1 CASSLADRDYGYTF TGTGCCAGCAGCCTGGCCGACAGGGACTATGGCTACACCTTC
TRBJ2-1 - TRBV6-6 TRBD1 CASSPTGESDEQFF TGTGCCAGCAGCCCGACAGGGGAGTCGGATGAGCAGTTCTTC
TRBJ1-4 - TRBV5-5 - CASSLGAVRGEKLFF TGTGCCAGCAGCTTAGGTGCGGTAAGGGGTGAAAAACTGTTTTTT
TRBJ1-1 - TRBV5-1 TRBD1 CASSPGTGGMNTEAFF TGCGCCAGCAGCCCGGGGACAGGGGGAATGAACACTGAAGCTTTCTTT
TRBJ2-7 - TRBV7-9 TRBD1 CASRPGQGLDEQYF TGTGCCAGCAGACCGGGACAGGGCCTGGACGAGCAGTACTTC
TRBJ1-5 - TRBV2 TRBD1 CASSPFGGGGNQPQHF TGTGCCAGCAGCCCCTTTGGAGGGGGCGGGAATCAGCCCCAGCATTTT
TRBJ1-4 - TRBV6-1 - CASSESEGSNEKLFF TGTGCCAGCAGTGAGAGTGAGGGATCCAATGAAAAACTGTTTTTT
TRBJ2-7 once TRBV12-5 TRBD1 CASGLSWTGISGEQYF TGTGCTAGTGGTTTGTCATGGACAGGGATAAGTGGCGAGCAGTACTTC
TRBJ1-1 few TRBV29-1 - CSVEEVLAFF TGCAGCGTTGAGGAGGTTTTAGCTTTCTTT
TRBJ2-1 - TRBV13 - CASSLGGGRRAHNEQFF TGTGCCAGCAGCTTAGGGGGGGGACGTCGGGCGCACAATGAGCAGTTCTTC
TRBJ2-5 - TRBV30 TRBD1 CAWDRDLETQYF TGTGCCTGGGACAGGGACCTAGAGACCCAGTACTTC
TRBJ2-2 once TRBV7-3 - CASSERTGNTGELFF TGTGCCAGCAGCGAGCGGACGGGGAACACCGGGGAGCTGTTTTTT
TRBJ1-2 - TRBV19 TRBD1 CASRLDRQDYGYTF TGTGCCAGTCGGCTGGACAGGCAAGACTATGGCTACACCTTC
TRBJ2-2 - TRBV5-4 - CASSLVAGVTGELFF TGTGCCAGCAGCTTGGTGGCAGGGGTCACCGGGGAGCTGTTTTTT
TRBJ1-2 - TRBV28 - CANSPTGRDGYTF TGTGCCAACAGCCCCACAGGGAGGGATGGCTACACCTTC
TRBJ1-5 - TRBV7-2 - CASSQDRGSYSNQPQHF TGTGCCAGCAGCCAAGACCGAGGCAGCTATAGCAATCAGCCCCAGCATTTT
TRBJ1-1 - TRBV27 TRBD1 CASSLLGQGINTEAFF TGTGCCAGCAGTTTACTAGGACAGGGGATCAACACTGAAGCTTTCTTT
TRBJ2-7 few TRBV5-1 TRBD2 CASSFFPPGGGSYEQYF TGCGCCAGCAGCTTCTTTCCTCCTGGCGGGGGGTCCTACGAGCAGTACTTC
TRBJ1-2 - TRBV7-9 TRBD1 CSSSLSLTGEGGYTF TGTTCCAGCAGCTTATCCCTGACAGGGGAGGGTGGCTACACCTTC
TRBJ2-5 - TRBV6-6 - CASSYSEGRVTQYF TGTGCCAGCAGTTACTCGGAGGGTCGGGTGACCCAGTACTTC
TRBJ1-2 - TRBV5-6 - CASRETGKNYGYTF TGTGCCAGCAGGGAAACCGGGAAAAACTATGGCTACACCTTC
TRBJ1-3 - TRBV4-1 - CASSPGQGNTIYF TGCGCCAGCAGCCCCGGACAGGGAAACACCATATATTTT
TRBJ1-2 - TRBV6-6 - CASNPPQGAAYGYTF TGTGCCAGCAACCCCCCGCAAGGAGCAGCCTATGGCTACACCTTC
TRBJ1-3 - TRBV5-1 - CASSDDTGSGNTIYF TGCGCCAGCAGCGATGACACCGGCTCTGGAAACACCATATATTTT
TRBJ1-2 - TRBV2 - CASIPEAVGDANYGYTF TGTGCCAGCATCCCGGAGGCGGTGGGAGATGCTAACTATGGCTACACCTTC
TRBJ2-6 - TRBV30 - CAWSVRSAGANVLTF TGTGCCTGGAGTGTACGTAGCGCTGGGGCCAACGTCCTGACTTTC
TRBJ1-1 - TRBV5-5 - CASSLFYGVNTEAFF TGTGCCAGCAGCTTGTTCTACGGGGTGAACACTGAAGCTTTCTTT
TRBJ2-1 - TRBV6-4 - CASSDSAGTDNEQFF TGTGCCAGCAGTGACTCCGCGGGGACCGACAATGAGCAGTTCTTC
TRBJ1-2 - TRBV27 TRBD1 CASSQGLPGGRYGYTF TGTGCCAGCAGTCAGGGTTTACCAGGGGGCAGATATGGCTACACCTTC
TRBJ2-2 - TRBV2 - CASSEQGNTEELFF TGTGCCAGCAGTGAGCAGGGTAACACCGAGGAGCTGTTTTTT
TRBJ2-1 - TRBV27 TRBD2 CASRPGGHNEQFF TGTGCCAGCCGTCCGGGGGGGCACAATGAGCAGTTCTTC
TRBJ1-2 - TRBV4-1 TRBD1 CASSQDPRQGGSYGYTF TGCGCCAGCAGCCAAGACCCCCGACAGGGAGGATCCTATGGCTACACCTTC
TRBJ1-5 - TRBV15 - CATSRDLQGGSQPQHF TGTGCCACCAGCAGAGATTTACAAGGGGGTAGCCAGCCCCAGCATTTT
TRBJ2-1 - TRBV7-2 TRBD1 CASRPDRTYNEQFF TGTGCCAGCAGGCCGGACAGGACCTACAATGAGCAGTTCTTC
TRBJ2-5 - TRBV2 - CASSPTGAGETQYF TGTGCCAGCAGTCCCACCGGCGCCGGGGAGACCCAGTACTTC
TRBJ1-3 - TRBV2 TRBD1 CASRRHPGQGVATIYF TGTGCCAGCAGAAGACATCCGGGACAGGGGGTGGCCACCATATATTTT
TRBJ2-7 - TRBV2 TRBD2 CASTGGGRNEQYF TGTGCCAGCACGGGAGGGGGGAGGAACGAGCAGTACTTC